This T cell receptor beta chain was observed in a study of T cell responses to AZD1222 COVID-19 vaccine. Across the whole study: Pooled together were second doses at about 4 or about 12 weeks.

General observations from the study: Donors were chiefly white British, with a greater number of females, and clonal diversity was perhaps underestimated.

Notes on this clone: What it recognizes is unknown.

Repertoires were generated with immunoSEQ multiplex PCR, while TCRdb's copy carries only in-frame clones and drops some. The table includes more than 85,000 clones, over 80% detected once. The clonotype was recovered from an adult in good health. The material sequenced was peripheral blood, taken on day 0 of AZD1222 vaccination.

The CDR3 is CASKRGQDTEAFF. CDR3 bases: TGCGCCAGCAAGAGGGGGCAGGACACTGAAGCTTTCTTT. The rearrangement joins TRBV5-1 to TRBJ1-1; 7 positions agree with TRBD1. Trimming took 6 bases from V and 3 from J; bases not matched to a gene: 5. Germline CDR1 reads SGHRS; CDR2 reads YFSETQ. This CDR3 has 13 amino acids.